A single sample gave rise to the 8 T cell receptor beta chains below, sequenced in a study of blood T cell repertoires in COVID-19. TCRdb's table, derived via immunoSEQ multiplex PCR, lists solely in-frame clones and lacks some. The sample lists about 160,000 clones, 90% to 95% occurring once. Sample: peripheral blood. The receptors stem from a woman aged 45-65 years with acute or convalescent COVID-19.

This clone showed up just a few times. The chain is built from TRBV1 and TRBJ1-3. TRBV1 constitutes a pseudogene. The CDR3 length is 14 residues. The CDR3, as DNA: TGCACCAGCAAGCCGGACTACTCTGGAAACACCATATATTTT. Protein sequence: CTSKPDYSGNTIYF.

DNA for the CDR3: TGTGCCAGCAGCTCCACTGTAGACACTGAAGCTTTCTTT. Protein sequence: CASSSTVDTEAFF. The rearrangement joins TRBV2 to TRBJ1-1; D is undetermined. Germline V CDR1 and CDR2: SNHLY, FYNNEI. Trimming pared 6 bases from V and 3 bases from J, leaving 11 bases between. The CDR3 contains 13 residues.

The rearrangement uses TRBV7-8 and TRBJ2-7; 10 positions agree with TRBD2. In germline, CDR1 is SGHVS, CDR2 FQNEAQ. The CDR3 totals 13 residues. J was trimmed by 4 bases and V by 8 bases; bases with no gene match: 5. CDR3 nucleotides: TGTGCCAGCGTAGCGGGAGGTGGGTACGAGCAGTACTTC. Translated: CASVAGGGYEQYF.

The chain carries TRBV6-1 and TRBJ1-1, with a tentative D call TRBD1 (5 bases). The V end was cut by 6 bases, the J end by 2 bases, with 13 bases between. This CDR3 has 14 residues. The germline gives CDR1 MNHNS, CDR2 SASEGT. The CDR3 nucleotides read TGTGCCAGCAGCCCGGCACAGGACAACACTGAAGCTTTCTTT. This encodes CASSPAQDNTEAFF.

This clone was recorded once. This chain connects TRBV2 to TRBJ1-1; no firm D call. Germline V CDR1 and CDR2: SNHLY, FYNNEI. Trimming shortened V by 6 bases and J by 0 bases, and 14 bases separated the two germline ends. CDR3 length equals 15 residues. The CDR3 DNA reads TGTGCCAGCAGCCTTTCCCCGGTGATGAACACTGAAGCTTTCTTT. Translation: CASSLSPVMNTEAFF.

The genes are TRBV19 and TRBJ1-5; 10 bases are shared with TRBD1. The V gene end was trimmed by 6 bases and the J gene end by 1 base; junction bases not matched to a gene: 12. The CDR3 covers 18 residues. Germline values: CDR1 LNHDA, CDR2 SQIVND (reference sequence). Here the CDR3 reads CASSYRDRGSPSNQPQHF. In nucleotides, the CDR3 is TGTGCCAGTAGCTACCGGGACAGGGGATCTCCGAGCAATCAGCCCCAGCATTTT.

This chain uses TRBV4-2 with TRBJ1-3; 8 nucleotides agree with TRBD1. The J segment lost 0 bases and the V segment lost 2 bases, leaving 3 bases of the junction unmatched. Germline values: CDR1 LGHNA, CDR2 YNFKEQ. CDR3 size: 16 residues. The CDR3 loop reads CASSQRTGYSGNTIYF. The CDR3 DNA sequence: TGTGCCAGCAGCCAAAGGACAGGGTACTCTGGAAACACCATATATTTT.

This clone was seen only once. This chain connects TRBV9 to TRBJ1-1; possibly TRBD1 for D (5 bases). Germline V gene data show CDR1 as SGDLS and CDR2 as YYNGEE. V was clipped by 3 bases and J by 1 base, with 16 bases between them. The CDR3 contains 16 residues. CDR3 residues: CASSGNRPGPNTEAFF. Written as DNA, the CDR3 is TGTGCCAGCAGCGGAAACCGACCAGGGCCGAACACTGAAGCTTTCTTT.